The source of this T cell receptor (beta chain) is a study of technical replicates of blood from a few donors. TCRdb keeps only in-frame clones here, not all; method: immunoSEQ multiplex PCR. The repertoire has tens of thousands of clones, roughly 98% of them found once; the top ten carry around 0.15%. V gave up 2 bases and J gave up 0 bases, with 4 bases separating them. The CDR3 sequence is 13 residues long. Germline assignment: CDR1 MNHEY and CDR2 SVGAGI. The chain employs TRBV6-5 and TRBJ1-1; D is unresolved. Sequenced material: T cells isolated from PBMCs. This TCR derives from a human donor in good health. CDR3 DNA: TGTGCCAGCAGTTACATCGTGAACACTGAAGCTTTCTTT. It yields the protein CASSYIVNTEAFF.